What follows are 3 T cell receptor beta chains derived from one specimen sequenced in a study of spatial heterogeneity in lung cancer. Indicated time point: sample taken at primary tumor resection. TCRdb recomputed calls from the 5' RACE reads with MiXCR, one row per CDR3 protein. The table records tens of thousands of distinct CDR3 sequences, approximately 12% of them present only once. Specimen: PBMCs, collected at surgery. The receptors shown here come from a male donor with early-stage non-small cell lung cancer.

In this sample, this clonotype turned up a few times. This chain joins TRBV7-2 and TRBJ1-5; 8 bases fit TRBD1. Per the germline V gene, CDR1 is SGHTA and CDR2 is FQGNSA. The trim removed 1 base at V and 5 bases at J, leaving 7 bases unmatched. The CDR3 has 16 amino acids. The DNA of the CDR3 is TGTGCCAGCAGCTTAGAGGTCTCAGGGGGCTATCAGCCCCAGCATTTT. Protein: CASSLEVSGGYQPQHF.

The chain uses TRBV10-3 and TRBJ2-2; D remains ambiguous. The germline V gene encodes CDR1 ENHRY and CDR2 SYGVKD. The CDR3 runs 16 residues. The ends were cut back, 0 bases at V and 4 bases at J, with 12 bases in the middle. CDR3 in amino acids: CAISESDRTLTGELFF. The CDR3 DNA follows: TGTGCCATCAGTGAGTCGGATAGGACCCTCACCGGGGAGCTGTTTTTT.

This clonotype was counted ten times or more. The chain uses TRBV7-2 and TRBJ2-3; 9 bases line up with TRBD2. The germline V gene encodes CDR1 SGHTA and CDR2 FQGNSA. CDR3 length: 15 residues. Trimming at V came to 5 bases and at J to 5 bases, leaving 8 bases not matched to a gene. The CDR3 DNA is TGTGCCAGCAGCCCCTCTAGCGGGAAGGGAGATACGCAGTATTTT. Translation gives CASSPSSGKGDTQYF.